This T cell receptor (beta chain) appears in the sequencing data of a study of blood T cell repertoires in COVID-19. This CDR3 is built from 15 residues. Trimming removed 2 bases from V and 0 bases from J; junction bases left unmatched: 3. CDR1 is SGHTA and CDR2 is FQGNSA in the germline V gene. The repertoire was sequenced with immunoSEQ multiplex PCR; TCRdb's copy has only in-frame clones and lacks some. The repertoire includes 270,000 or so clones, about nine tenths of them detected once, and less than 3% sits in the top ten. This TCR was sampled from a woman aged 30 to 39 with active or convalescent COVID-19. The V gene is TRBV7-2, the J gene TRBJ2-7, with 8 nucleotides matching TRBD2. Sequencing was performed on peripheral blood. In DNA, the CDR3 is TGTGCCAGCAGCTTAAACGCGGGGGGCTCCTACGAGCAGTACTTC. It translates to CASSLNAGGSYEQYF.